This TCR beta chain was recovered during a study of PD-1 blockade in classical Hodgkin lymphoma. Whole-study findings and limits: Relapsed/refractory patients reportedly had the lowest baseline TCR diversity, below newly diagnosed patients, who were below healthy donors.

A remark on this clone: What it binds is unknown.

After autologous stem cell transplantation all patients relapsed, and prior brentuximab vedotin exposure differed between cohorts. Under best response, outcomes were complete response, partial response or progressive disease. The method was immunoSEQ multiplex PCR; TCRdb's version includes in-frame clones alone and lacks a portion of them. The table lists about 11,000 clones, more than 75% of them singletons, with roughly 35% in the top ten. The CDR3 covers 16 residues. CDR1 is SEHNR and CDR2 is FQNEAQ in the germline V gene (reference sequence). V lost 1 base and J 8 bases, leaving 18 bases between the germline ends.

The chain carries TRBV7-9 and TRBJ2-1; D possibly corresponds to TRBD2 (5 bases). The TCR was taken from a human donor with classical Hodgkin lymphoma. Sample: peripheral blood mononuclear cells (PBMCs), taken before the second cycle of nivolumab. The CDR3 nucleotides read TGTGCCAGCAGCTTAGGGACGGGCGGAGTCGGGGATGAGCAGTTCTTC. It translates to CASSLGTGGVGDEQFF.